This T cell receptor beta chain is drawn from a study of CD8+ T cells in alopecia areata. Study at large: Oral tofacitinib, 5 to 10 mg twice daily, was given in an open-label trial. Patients took tofacitinib for 6 to 18 months, followed by 6 drug-free months. Whole-study findings and limits: Administration of tofacitinib significantly diminished scalp clonality and expanded CD8+ clones within the top 100.

As to this clone: Antigen specificity is unknown.

Following RNA extraction, reverse transcription yielded cDNA that acted as the sequencing template. Assay used: immunoSEQ multiplex PCR; TCRdb lists only in-frame clones, some missing. The data contain over 250,000 clones, 60% of them singletons. Treatment in this sample: oral pan-JAK inhibitor, 5-10 mg twice daily. Sorting of PBMCs yielded the CD4+ and CD8+ T cells. The CDR3 covers 17 residues. J gave up 4 bases and V 1 base, and 11 bases lay outside the gene matches. The germline V gene has CDR1 GTSNPN and CDR2 SVGIG (reference sequence). V and J are TRBV30 and TRBJ1-2; TRBD1 matches 11 bases. Here the sequenced sample was CD4+ T cells sorted from blood, taken around week 53, from a patient treated with tofacitinib. This clonotype was obtained from a human donor with alopecia areata. The CDR3 bases are TGTGCCTGGAGTGCGGCGCACGGGACAGGGGGAGGCTATGGCTACACCTTC. It encodes CAWSAAHGTGGGYGYTF.